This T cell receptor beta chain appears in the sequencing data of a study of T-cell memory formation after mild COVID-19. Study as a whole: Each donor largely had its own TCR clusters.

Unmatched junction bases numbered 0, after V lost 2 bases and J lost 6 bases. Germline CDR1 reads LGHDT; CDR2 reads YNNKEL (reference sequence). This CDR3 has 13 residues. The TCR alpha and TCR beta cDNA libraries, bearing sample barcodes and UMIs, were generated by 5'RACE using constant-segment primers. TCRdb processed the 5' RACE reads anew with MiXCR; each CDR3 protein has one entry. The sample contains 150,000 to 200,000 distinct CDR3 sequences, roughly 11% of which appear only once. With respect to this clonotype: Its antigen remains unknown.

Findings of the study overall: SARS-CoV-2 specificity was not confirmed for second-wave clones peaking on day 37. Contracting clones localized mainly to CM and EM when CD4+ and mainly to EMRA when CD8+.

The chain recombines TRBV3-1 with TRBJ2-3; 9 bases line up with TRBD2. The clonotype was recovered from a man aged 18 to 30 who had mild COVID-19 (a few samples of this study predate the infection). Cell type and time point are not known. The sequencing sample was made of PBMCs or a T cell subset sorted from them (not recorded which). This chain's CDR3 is CASSQLAGDTQYF. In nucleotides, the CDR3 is TGTGCCAGCAGCCAACTAGCGGGGGATACGCAGTATTTT.